This TCR beta chain is from a study of CD8+ T cells in alopecia areata. CDR3 length equals 14 residues. V lost 0 bases, J lost 3 bases, and 10 bases lay in between. Germline V lookup: CDR1 SGDLS, CDR2 YYNGEE. RNA was extracted and reverse transcribed into cDNA as the sequencing template. Produced via immunoSEQ multiplex PCR; TCRdb's table is partial and in-frame only. The sample lists 130,000 to 150,000 clones; roughly half were seen once. In this sample, this clone turned up a few times. This TCR was recovered from a human donor with alopecia areata. The material sequenced was CD4+ T cells sorted from blood, taken at week 0. V and J are TRBV9 and TRBJ2-7, with D perhaps matching TRBD1 (5 bases). This chain's CDR3 is CASSVGTQGYEQYF. DNA of the CDR3: TGTGCCAGCAGCGTAGGGACACAAGGCTACGAGCAGTACTTC. Full variable domain (outside the CDR3, taken from reference TRBV9 and TRBJ2-7): DSGVTQTPKHLITATGQRVTLRCSPRSGDLSVYWYQQSLDQGLQFLIQYYNGEERAKGNILERFSAQQFPDLHSELNLSSLELGDSALYFCASSVGTQGYEQYFGPGTRLTVT.